This T cell receptor (beta chain) was retrieved from a study of T cells in Graves' hyperthyroidism and ophthalmopathy. This clonotype came up a few times. Researchers took RNA transcripts and amplified the TCR beta CDR3 regions from them. The HTBI set primed first-round TCR CDR3 RT-PCR. Each CDR3 protein is one row after TCRdb ran MiXCR on the multiplex PCR reads. The sample contains some 580,000 distinct CDR3 sequences, 16% of which appear only once. The CDR3 extends over 12 amino acids. V lost 2 bases to trimming and J lost 11 bases, with 12 bases between them. The germline V gene has CDR1 KGHSH and CDR2 LQKENI.

The J gene is TRBJ2-5, the V gene TRBV18; D gene unclear. The sample taken for sequencing was blood. The receptor was derived from a woman in her 40s with Graves' ophthalmopathy. DNA of the CDR3: TGTGCCAGCTCACCAAAGGGCCGTTATCAGTACTTC. This sequence encodes CASSPKGRYQYF. Complete variable domain (other parts from reference TRBV18 and TRBJ2-5): NAGVMQNPRHLVRRRGQEARLRCSPMKGHSHVYWYRQLPEEGLKFMVYLQKENIIDESGMPKERFSAEFPKEGPSILRIQQVVRGDSAAYFCASSPKGRYQYFGPGTRLLVL.